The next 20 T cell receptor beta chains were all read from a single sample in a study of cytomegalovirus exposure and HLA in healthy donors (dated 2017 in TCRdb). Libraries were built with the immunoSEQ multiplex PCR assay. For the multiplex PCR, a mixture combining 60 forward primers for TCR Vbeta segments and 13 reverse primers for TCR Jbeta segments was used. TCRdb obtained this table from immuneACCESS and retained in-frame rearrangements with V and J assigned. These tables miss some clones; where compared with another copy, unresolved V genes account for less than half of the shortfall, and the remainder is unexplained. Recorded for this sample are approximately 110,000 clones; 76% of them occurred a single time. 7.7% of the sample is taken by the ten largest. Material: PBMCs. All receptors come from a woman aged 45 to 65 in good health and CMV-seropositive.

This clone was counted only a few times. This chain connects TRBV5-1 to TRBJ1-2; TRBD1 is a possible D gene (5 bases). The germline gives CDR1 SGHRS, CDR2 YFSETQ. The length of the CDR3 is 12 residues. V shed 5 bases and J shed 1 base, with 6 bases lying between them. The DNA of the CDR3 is TGCGCCAGCAGGGACAATAACTATGGCTACACCTTC. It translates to CASRDNNYGYTF.

CDR3 nucleotide sequence: TGCAGTGGGGACAGCCTCCTTGAAGCTTTCTTT. This encodes CSGDSLLEAFF. This sequence joins TRBV20-1 and TRBJ1-1; 7 bases line up with TRBD1. Germline lookup yields CDR1 DFQATT and CDR2 SNEGSKA (reference sequence). This CDR3 has 11 amino acids. The V segment lost 7 bases and the J segment 7 bases; nucleotides outside the gene matches: 6.

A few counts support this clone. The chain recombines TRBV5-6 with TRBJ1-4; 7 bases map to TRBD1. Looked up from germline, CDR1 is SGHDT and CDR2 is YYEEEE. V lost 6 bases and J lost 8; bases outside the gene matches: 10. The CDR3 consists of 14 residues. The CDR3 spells CASNRQGTGEKLFF. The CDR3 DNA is TGTGCCAGCAACCGACAGGGAACGGGAGAAAAACTGTTTTTT.

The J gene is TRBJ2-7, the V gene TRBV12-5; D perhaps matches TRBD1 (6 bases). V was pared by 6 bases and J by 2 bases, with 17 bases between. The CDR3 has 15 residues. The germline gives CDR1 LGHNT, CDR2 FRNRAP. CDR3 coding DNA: TGTGCTAGTGGCCCCCCCGGGACACCCCCCTACGAGCAGTACTTC. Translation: CASGPPGTPPYEQYF.

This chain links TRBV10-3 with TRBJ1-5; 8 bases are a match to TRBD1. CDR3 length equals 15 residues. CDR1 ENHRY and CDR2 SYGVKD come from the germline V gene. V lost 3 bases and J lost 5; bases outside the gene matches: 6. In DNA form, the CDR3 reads TGTGCCATCAGTGACCGGGACAGGCTATATCAGCCCCAGCATTTT. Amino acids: CAISDRDRLYQPQHF.

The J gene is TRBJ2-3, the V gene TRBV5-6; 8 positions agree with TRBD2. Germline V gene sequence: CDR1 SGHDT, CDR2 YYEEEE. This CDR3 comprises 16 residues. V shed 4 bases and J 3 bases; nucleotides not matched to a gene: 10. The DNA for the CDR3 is TGTGCCAGCAGCCGCCACTCTAGCGGGTTTACAGATACGCAGTATTTT. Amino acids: CASSRHSSGFTDTQYF.

The CDR3 nucleotides are TGTGCCACTAGACAGACAGCTAACTATGGCTACACCTTC. Protein product: CATRQTANYGYTF. The chain has TRBV6-5 and TRBJ1-2; TRBD1 might be the D (5 bases). The CDR3 length is 13 residues. Trimming removed 10 bases from V and 0 bases from J, with 12 bases in between. Germline V CDR1 and CDR2: MNHEY, SVGAGI.

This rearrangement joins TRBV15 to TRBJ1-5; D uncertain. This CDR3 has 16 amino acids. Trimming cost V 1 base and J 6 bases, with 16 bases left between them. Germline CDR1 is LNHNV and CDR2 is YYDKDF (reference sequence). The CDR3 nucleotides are TGTGCCACCAGCAGAGGGGAGCTGAGGTCCGGTCAGCCCCAGCATTTT. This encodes CATSRGELRSGQPQHF.

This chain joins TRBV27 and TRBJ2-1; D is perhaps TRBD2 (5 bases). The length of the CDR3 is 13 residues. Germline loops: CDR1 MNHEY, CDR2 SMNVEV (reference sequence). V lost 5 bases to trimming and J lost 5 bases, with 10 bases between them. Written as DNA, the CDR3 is TGTGCCAGCAGTGACCTAGCCCACAATGAGCAGTTCTTC. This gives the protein CASSDLAHNEQFF.

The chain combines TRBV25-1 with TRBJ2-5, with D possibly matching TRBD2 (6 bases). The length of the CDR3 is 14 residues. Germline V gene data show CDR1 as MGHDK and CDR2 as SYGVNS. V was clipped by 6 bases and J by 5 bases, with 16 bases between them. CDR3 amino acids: CASSLSSGSETQYF. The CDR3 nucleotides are TGTGCCAGCAGCCTTTCTTCCGGGAGCGAGACCCAGTACTTC.

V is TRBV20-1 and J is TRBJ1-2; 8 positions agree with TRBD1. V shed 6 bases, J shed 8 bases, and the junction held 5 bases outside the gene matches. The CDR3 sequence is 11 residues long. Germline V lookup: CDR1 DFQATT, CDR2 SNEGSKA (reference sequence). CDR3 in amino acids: CSAPAGGGYTF. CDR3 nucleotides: TGCAGTGCCCCGGCAGGGGGCGGCTACACCTTC.

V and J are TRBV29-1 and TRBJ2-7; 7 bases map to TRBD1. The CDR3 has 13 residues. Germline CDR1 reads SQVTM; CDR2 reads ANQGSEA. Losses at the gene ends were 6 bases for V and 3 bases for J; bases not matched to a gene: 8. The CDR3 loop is CSVQRPGGYEQYF. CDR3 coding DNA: TGCAGCGTACAAAGACCAGGGGGCTACGAGCAGTACTTC.

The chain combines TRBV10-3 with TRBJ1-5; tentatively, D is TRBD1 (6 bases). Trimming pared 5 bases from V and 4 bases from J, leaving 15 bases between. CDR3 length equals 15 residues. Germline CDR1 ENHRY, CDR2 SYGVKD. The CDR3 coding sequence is TGTGCCATCAGTACCCAGGGGCCCTCAAATCAGCCCCAGCATTTT. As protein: CAISTQGPSNQPQHF.

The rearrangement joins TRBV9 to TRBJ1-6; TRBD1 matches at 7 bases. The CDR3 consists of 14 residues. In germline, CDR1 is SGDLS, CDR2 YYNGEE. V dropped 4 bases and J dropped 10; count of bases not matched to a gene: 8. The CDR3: CASSPETGTSPLHF. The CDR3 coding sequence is TGTGCCAGCAGCCCTGAGACAGGGACATCACCCCTCCACTTT.

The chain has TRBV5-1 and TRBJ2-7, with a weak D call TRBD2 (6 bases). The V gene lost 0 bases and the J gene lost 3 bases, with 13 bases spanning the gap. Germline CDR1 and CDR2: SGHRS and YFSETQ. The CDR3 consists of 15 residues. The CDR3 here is CASSLAGEVVYEQYF. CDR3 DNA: TGCGCCAGCAGCTTGGCGGGGGAGGTTGTCTACGAGCAGTACTTC.

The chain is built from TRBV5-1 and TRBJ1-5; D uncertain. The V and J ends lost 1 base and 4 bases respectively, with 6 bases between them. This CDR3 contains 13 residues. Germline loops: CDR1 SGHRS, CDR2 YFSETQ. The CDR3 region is CASSLLGNQPQHF. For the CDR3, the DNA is TGCGCCAGCAGCTTGCTCGGGAATCAGCCCCAGCATTTT.

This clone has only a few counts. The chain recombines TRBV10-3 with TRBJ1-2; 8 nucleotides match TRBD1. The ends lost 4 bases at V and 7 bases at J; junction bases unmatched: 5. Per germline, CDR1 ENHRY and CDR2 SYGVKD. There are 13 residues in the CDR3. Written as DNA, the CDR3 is TGTGCCATCAGTGTGGACAGGGAAGGTGGCTACACCTTC. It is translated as CAISVDREGGYTF.

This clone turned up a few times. The CDR3 here is CASSVTGQGTSPLHF. CDR3 in DNA: TGTGCCAGCAGCGTCACAGGACAGGGTACTTCACCCCTCCACTTT. J is TRBJ1-6 and V is TRBV9, with 8 bases identical to TRBD1. Trimming at V came to 2 bases and at J to 9 bases, leaving 7 bases not matched to a gene. CDR1 is SGDLS, CDR2 YYNGEE, per germline. CDR3 size: 15 residues.

The CDR3 loop reads CASSPGGGSYNSPLHF. The DNA of the CDR3 is TGTGCCAGCAGCCCAGGGGGAGGCTCCTATAATTCACCCCTCCACTTT. The genes are TRBV7-2 and TRBJ1-6, with 7 positions matching TRBD1. Germline trimming cut 5 bases from V and 0 bases from J; bases unmatched to any gene: 4. Germline CDR1 and CDR2: SGHTA and FQGNSA. The CDR3 runs to 16 residues. Full variable domain (outside the CDR3, taken from reference TRBV7-2 and TRBJ1-6): GAGVSQSPSNKVTEKGKDVELRCDPISGHTALYWYRQSLGQGLEFLIYFQGNSAPDKSGLPSDRFSAERTGGSVSTLTIQRTQQEDSAVYLCASSPGGGSYNSPLHFGNGTRLTVT.

CDR3 coding DNA: TGTGCCAGCAGCTACTCCGGGACTAGAACAGATACGCAGTATTTT. Translating gives CASSYSGTRTDTQYF. The V call is TRBV7-2, the J call TRBJ2-3; 8 bases match TRBD2. The V gene's germline CDR1 is SGHTA and CDR2 FQGNSA. J gave up 3 bases and V 4 bases, and 6 bases lay outside the gene matches. The CDR3 covers 15 residues. The complete variable domain, with remaining parts taken from reference TRBV7-2 and TRBJ2-3, reads GAGVSQSPSNKVTEKGKDVELRCDPISGHTALYWYRQSLGQGLEFLIYFQGNSAPDKSGLPSDRFSAERTGGSVSTLTIQRTQQEDSAVYLCASSYSGTRTDTQYFGPGTRLTVL.